Each of the 6 T cell receptor beta chains below was sequenced from the same sample in a study of T-cell memory formation after mild COVID-19. Using its own MiXCR run on the 5' RACE reads, TCRdb lists one record per CDR3 protein. The sample holds around 370,000 distinct CDR3 sequences, roughly 21% seen once. Sequencing was done on a sample of PBMCs or a T cell subset sorted from them (not recorded which). These receptors all stem from an adult woman who had mild COVID-19 (a few samples of this study predate the infection). Cell type and time point are not known.

V usage is TRBV5-1 and J usage is TRBJ1-1; 7 bases fit TRBD1. The CDR3 sequence is 15 residues long. Germline loops: CDR1 SGHRS, CDR2 YFSETQ. The ends lost 4 bases at V and 3 bases at J; junction bases unmatched: 9. CDR3 nucleotides: TGCGCCAGCAGCCGAAAACAGGGGAGAGACACTGAAGCTTTCTTT. Protein product: CASSRKQGRDTEAFF.

This clonotype was recorded a few times. J is TRBJ2-3 and V is TRBV4-1; possibly TRBD2 for D (5 bases). The CDR3 loop spans 17 amino acids. Trimming removed 0 bases at V and 0 bases at J, with 13 bases between. Germline V lookup: CDR1 MGHRA, CDR2 YSYEKL. CDR3 in amino acids: CASSQDHGGSSTDTQYF. The CDR3 DNA is TGCGCCAGCAGCCAAGATCACGGCGGGTCTAGCACAGATACGCAGTATTTT.

The chain couples TRBV24-1 to TRBJ2-2, with a weak D call TRBD2 (5 bases). Germline V CDR1 and CDR2: KGHDR, SFDVKD. The CDR3 consists of 15 residues. The V gene lost 3 bases and the J gene lost 4 bases, with 11 bases spanning the gap. Here the CDR3 DNA reads TGTGCCACCAGTGATCAGATGGGAGTCACCGGGGAGCTGTTTTTT. Translated: CATSDQMGVTGELFF.

This rearrangement joins TRBV6-2 or TRBV6-3 to TRBJ2-1, with D tentatively TRBD1 (5 bases). Germline V CDR1 and CDR2: MNHEY, SVGEGT. V dropped 2 bases and J dropped 4 bases, with 9 bases sitting between them. This CDR3 comprises 14 residues. CDR3: CASSYPGKYNEQFF. The CDR3 DNA sequence: TGTGCCAGCAGTTACCCAGGGAAGTACAATGAGCAGTTCTTC.

The rearrangement uses TRBV4-1 and TRBJ2-3; 7 nucleotides match TRBD2. J was trimmed by 2 bases and V by 0 bases; bases with no gene match: 20. The CDR3 has 21 residues. The germline gives CDR1 MGHRA, CDR2 YSYEKL. CDR3 bases: TGCGCCAGCAGCCAAGAGCGCCTGTTGGCTTCGGGAGGCGGGAACACAGATACGCAGTATTTT. It encodes CASSQERLLASGGGNTDTQYF.

This rearrangement joins TRBV20-1 to TRBJ2-1, with no clear D. The CDR3 covers 12 residues. CDR1 and CDR2 (germline): DFQATT, SNEGSKA (reference sequence). Trimming pared 2 bases from V and 7 bases from J, leaving 9 bases between. This chain's CDR3 is CSARKFMNEQFF. In nucleotides, the CDR3 is TGCAGTGCTAGAAAGTTTATGAATGAGCAGTTCTTC.